The 29 T cell receptor beta chains given below trace back to one sample, sequenced in a study of cytomegalovirus exposure and HLA in healthy donors. It was with 60 Vbeta and 13 Jbeta primers that the PCR ran. Method: immunoSEQ multiplex PCR; TCRdb's copy keeps in-frame clones and lacks some. The table has some 200,000 clones, around 75% seen once. The sample comprised PBMCs. The receptors here all came from a man between 40 and 49 years old in good health and CMV-seropositive.

The chain joins TRBV19 to TRBJ1-2; possibly TRBD1 for D (6 bases). Trimming shortened V by 7 bases and J by 2 bases, and 14 bases separated the two germline ends. Germline values: CDR1 LNHDA, CDR2 SQIVND (reference sequence). The CDR3 contains 14 residues. In nucleotides, the CDR3 is TGTGCCAGTACCAACCGCCAGGGGAACTATGGCTACACCTTC. It specifies CASTNRQGNYGYTF.

The rearrangement joins TRBV5-4 to TRBJ2-3; TRBD2 agrees at 11 bases. V was pared by 4 bases and J by 7 bases, with 5 bases of the junction left unmatched. The CDR3 consists of 14 residues. Germline V gene sequence: CDR1 SGHNT, CDR2 YYREEE (reference sequence). The CDR3 region has the DNA TGTGCCAGCAGCCCGGGACTAGCGGACTATACGCAGTATTTT. Translating it yields CASSPGLADYTQYF.

J is TRBJ2-3 and V is TRBV6-1; 13 nucleotides line up with TRBD2. CDR3 length: 20 amino acids. V was pared by 1 base and J by 1 base, with 11 bases of the junction left unmatched. CDR1 and CDR2 (germline): MNHNS, SASEGT. Here the CDR3 DNA reads TGTGCCAGCAGTGAAGTCGTCCTAACCGGACTAGCGGGGGGCACAGATACGCAGTATTTT. Residues: CASSEVVLTGLAGGTDTQYF.

V usage is TRBV6-1 and J usage is TRBJ1-4, with 7 bases aligning to TRBD1. The CDR3 contains 14 residues. Germline CDR1 MNHNS, CDR2 SASEGT. V lost 5 bases and J lost 9; bases outside the gene matches: 9. CDR3 nucleotides: TGTGCCAGCAGTTCGGGGGACAGATACAAAAAACTGTTTTTT. It codes for CASSSGDRYKKLFF.

The chain recombines TRBV9 with TRBJ1-4; D perhaps matches TRBD1 (6 bases). Germline-derived CDR1 and CDR2 are SGDLS and YYNGEE. Trimming took off 4 bases at V and 1 base at J, with 20 bases between the two ends. CDR3 length: 18 amino acids. CDR3 DNA sequence: TGTGCCAGCAGCACCTTACAGGGATATCAGGGAACTAATGAAAAACTGTTTTTT. Translated: CASSTLQGYQGTNEKLFF.

The table lists this clone with a few counts. The chain couples TRBV4-1 to TRBJ1-1; no definite D call. Trimming pared 7 bases from V and 0 bases from J, leaving 9 bases between. The CDR3 is 13 amino acids. Germline lookup yields CDR1 MGHRA and CDR2 YSYEKL. The DNA of the CDR3 is TGCGCCAGCACCACAGAATTGAACACTGAAGCTTTCTTT. It is translated as CASTTELNTEAFF.

This chain uses TRBV11-2 with TRBJ1-3; D call uncertain. The germline V gene encodes CDR1 SGHAT and CDR2 FQNNGV. The CDR3 has 17 residues. Trimming pared 5 bases from V and 0 bases from J, leaving 17 bases between. The CDR3: CASSRRVSLDSGNTIYF. DNA of the CDR3: TGTGCCAGCAGCCGGCGGGTATCACTGGACTCTGGAAACACCATATATTTT.

The chain combines TRBV7-2 with TRBJ2-5, with D maybe TRBD2 (6 bases). Germline V gene lookup returns CDR1 SGHTA and CDR2 FQGNSA. Trimming pared 1 base from V and 5 bases from J, leaving 11 bases between. The CDR3 is made up of 14 amino acids. The CDR3 protein is CASSLGSGRETQYF. The CDR3 DNA follows: TGTGCCAGCAGCTTAGGATCGGGGAGGGAGACCCAGTACTTC.

The gene calls are TRBV6-5 and TRBJ1-1; 8 nucleotides line up with TRBD1. Looked up from germline, CDR1 is MNHEY and CDR2 is SVGAGI. Unmatched junction bases numbered 11, after V lost 10 bases and J lost 4 bases. The CDR3 consists of 14 residues. The CDR3 coding sequence is TGTGCCACCCACAGGGGGGCCGGTGGCACTGAAGCTTTCTTT. It is translated as CATHRGAGGTEAFF.

The chain recombines TRBV5-6 with TRBJ1-1; D is ambiguous. The CDR3 covers 15 residues. Germline loops: CDR1 SGHDT, CDR2 YYEEEE. With 0 bases removed from V and 5 bases from J, the gap between germline ends came to 14 bases. The CDR3 loop is CASSLAVGMRTEAFF. DNA of the CDR3: TGTGCCAGCAGCTTGGCCGTAGGAATGAGGACTGAAGCTTTCTTT. Variable domain in full (rest from reference TRBV5-6 and TRBJ1-1): DAGVTQSPTHLIKTRGQQVTLRCSPKSGHDTVSWYQQALGQGPQFIFQYYEEEERQRGNFPDRFSGHQFPNYSSELNVNALLLGDSALYLCASSLAVGMRTEAFFGQGTRLTVV.

The chain joins TRBV5-1 to TRBJ2-7; D is possibly TRBD2 (5 bases). This CDR3 is 13 amino acids long. V was clipped by 4 bases and J by 4 bases, with 12 bases between them. CDR1 is SGHRS, CDR2 YFSETQ, per germline. The CDR3 DNA sequence: TGCGCCAGCAGCCTAGGACGGGATTACGAGCAGTACTTC. It is translated as CASSLGRDYEQYF. Full variable domain (outside the CDR3, taken from reference TRBV5-1 and TRBJ2-7): KAGVTQTPRYLIKTRGQQVTLSCSPISGHRSVSWYQQTPGQGLQFLFEYFSETQRNKGNFPGRFSGRQFSNSRSEMNVSTLELGDSALYLCASSLGRDYEQYFGPGTRLTVT.

The chain employs TRBV7-6 and TRBJ1-1; 8 nucleotides line up with TRBD1. The germline gives CDR1 SGHVS, CDR2 FNYEAQ. The CDR3 consists of 15 residues. J was trimmed by 0 bases and V by 4 bases; bases with no gene match: 4. The CDR3 nucleotides read TGTGCCAGCAGCTCCGGACAGGGCCTGAACACTGAAGCTTTCTTT. Protein sequence: CASSSGQGLNTEAFF.

Regarding this clone: The sample contains more than one DNA sequence encoding this CDR3. The chain has TRBV9 and TRBJ2-1, with D maybe TRBD2 (5 bases). With 0 bases removed from V and 2 bases from J, the gap between germline ends came to 9 bases. In germline, CDR1 is SGDLS, CDR2 YYNGEE. This CDR3 region has 15 residues. The CDR3 nucleotides read TGTGCCAGCAGCGTAGACCTAGCACCCTACAATGAGCAGTTCTTC. Protein: CASSVDLAPYNEQFF.

The chain employs TRBV4-2 and TRBJ1-1; tentative D call: TRBD1 (6 bases). In germline, CDR1 is LGHNA, CDR2 YNFKEQ. This CDR3 has 13 amino acids. The V end was cut by 3 bases, the J end by 10 bases, with 15 bases between. CDR3 nucleotides: TGTGCCAGCAGCCAGTTGAGGGGGTCGGGAGCTTTCTTT. It specifies CASSQLRGSGAFF.

This chain uses TRBV7-9 with TRBJ1-1; 7 bases align to TRBD1. Germline CDR1 is SEHNR and CDR2 is FQNEAQ (reference sequence). Trimming removed 5 bases from V and 12 bases from J; junction bases left unmatched: 15. The CDR3 covers 14 residues. The CDR3 region is CASSLQQGLSSPFF. The CDR3 region has the DNA TGTGCCAGCAGCCTTCAACAGGGGCTGAGTTCTCCTTTCTTT.

The chain employs TRBV9 and TRBJ1-3, with D perhaps matching TRBD1 (6 bases). Germline V gene data show CDR1 as SGDLS and CDR2 as YYNGEE. V was pared by 2 bases and J by 8 bases, with 11 bases between. The CDR3 consists of 13 residues. CDR3 DNA sequence: TGTGCCAGCAGCGTCAACAGGGTGGACACCATATATTTT. As protein: CASSVNRVDTIYF.

The rearrangement joins TRBV7-9 to TRBJ2-1; D is possibly TRBD2 (5 bases). Germline assignment: CDR1 SEHNR and CDR2 FQNEAQ (reference sequence). V lost 5 bases to trimming and J lost 5 bases, with 13 bases between them. There are 14 residues in the CDR3. The CDR3 DNA reads as TGTGCCAGCAGCCCCATTCGGGGTAACAATGAGCAGTTCTTC. The encoded protein is CASSPIRGNNEQFF.

The CDR3 loop reads CASSLVSSKSEYEQYF. DNA for the CDR3: TGTGCCAGCAGCTTAGTTTCCTCTAAGTCCGAATACGAGCAGTACTTC. This chain joins TRBV7-2 and TRBJ2-7; no clear D gene. Germline V gives CDR1 SGHTA, CDR2 FQGNSA. V shed 1 base and J shed 4 bases, with 17 bases lying between them. CDR3 length: 16 residues.

The chain combines TRBV19 with TRBJ2-3; no definite D call. This CDR3 has 12 amino acids. The germline V gene encodes CDR1 LNHDA and CDR2 SQIVND (reference sequence). V dropped 10 bases and J dropped 5 bases, with 13 bases sitting between them. The CDR3 loop reads CATTTRGDTQYF. The DNA for the CDR3 is TGTGCCACTACTACTCGAGGAGATACGCAGTATTTT.

The chain recombines TRBV28 with TRBJ1-6, with D unclear. CDR3 size: 13 residues. V was shortened by 2 bases and J by 9 bases, with 8 bases between the two germline ends. CDR1 is MDHEN, CDR2 SYDVKM, per germline. Here the CDR3 reads CASSLPLSSPLHF. The CDR3 region has the DNA TGTGCCAGCAGTTTACCCCTCAGTTCACCCCTCCACTTT.

The V call is TRBV27, the J call TRBJ2-5; the match to TRBD2 covers 8 bases. CDR3 length: 15 residues. Germline assignment: CDR1 MNHEY and CDR2 SMNVEV (reference sequence). Germline trimming cut 5 bases from V and 4 bases from J; bases unmatched to any gene: 9. CDR3 residues: CASSDGGVLRETQYF. CDR3 DNA: TGTGCCAGCAGTGACGGGGGGGTGTTACGAGAGACCCAGTACTTC.

This clone came up many times. This rearrangement joins TRBV27 to TRBJ1-5, with D maybe TRBD1 (6 bases). Germline CDR1 is MNHEY and CDR2 is SMNVEV (reference sequence). CDR3 length: 15 amino acids. Trimming removed 0 bases from V and 5 bases from J, with 11 bases in between. The CDR3 reads CASSLSGAGDQPQHF. CDR3 sequence (DNA): TGTGCCAGCAGTTTATCGGGGGCCGGAGATCAGCCCCAGCATTTT.

The rearrangement uses TRBV21-1 and TRBJ1-6; the D call of TRBD1 is as the table states it, not checked on the DNA. TRBV21-1 is a listed pseudogene. CDR3 size: 17 residues. CDR3: CASSKAHRQGKGSPLHF. CDR3 sequence (DNA): TGTGCCAGCAGCAAAGCCCACAGACAGGGGAAAGGTTCACCCCTCCACTTT.

The genes are TRBV5-4 and TRBJ1-1; D possibly corresponds to TRBD1 (5 bases). Germline CDR1 and CDR2: SGHNT and YYREEE (reference sequence). V lost 4 bases to trimming and J lost 8 bases, with 12 bases between them. The CDR3 runs to 12 residues. This CDR3 reads CASSPSTAEAFF. The CDR3 bases are TGTGCCAGCAGCCCCTCGACAGCAGAAGCTTTCTTT. The variable domain in full, with the rest retrieved from reference TRBV5-4 and TRBJ1-1, is ETGVTQSPTHLIKTRGQQVTLRCSSQSGHNTVSWYQQALGQGPQFIFQYYREEENGRGNFPPRFSGLQFPNYSSELNVNALELDDSALYLCASSPSTAEAFFGQGTRLTVV.

CDR3 residues: CASSLSGGTEAFF. In DNA, the CDR3 is TGTGCCAGCAGCTTATCGGGTGGCACTGAAGCTTTCTTT. The gene calls are TRBV7-6 and TRBJ1-1; no definite D call. Looked up from germline, CDR1 is SGHVS and CDR2 is FNYEAQ. V lost 2 bases, J lost 4 bases, and 8 bases lay in between. The CDR3 runs 13 residues. The entire variable domain, with the rest obtained from reference TRBV7-6 and TRBJ1-1, is as follows: GAGVSQSPRYKVTKRGQDVALRCDPISGHVSLYWYRQALGQGPEFLTYFNYEAQQDKSGLPNDRFSAERPEGSISTLTIQRTEQRDSAMYRCASSLSGGTEAFFGQGTRLTVV.

This clone was found once. The chain is built from TRBV2 and TRBJ2-7, with 10 bases that match TRBD1. The CDR3 sequence is 13 residues long. The germline V gene encodes CDR1 SNHLY and CDR2 FYNNEI. V shed 11 bases, J shed 6 bases, and the junction held 10 bases outside the gene matches. DNA for the CDR3: TGTGCCTCAACCCGGGACAGGGGACGCGAGCAGTACTTC. Its translation is CASTRDRGREQYF.

The genes are TRBV7-8 and TRBJ2-6; the D is unclear. Germline V gene sequence: CDR1 SGHVS, CDR2 FQNEAQ. This CDR3 region has 14 residues. Trimming stripped 5 bases from V and 0 bases from J, with 5 bases between. Here the CDR3 reads CASSRSSGANVLTF. CDR3 nucleotide sequence: TGTGCCAGCAGCCGGAGCTCTGGGGCCAACGTCCTGACTTTC.

This chain connects TRBV7-9 to TRBJ2-7, with a possible D match to TRBD2 (5 bases). CDR1 and CDR2 from the germline V gene are SEHNR and FQNEAQ (reference sequence). The CDR3 has 14 residues. V was shortened by 0 bases and J by 4 bases, with 10 bases between the two germline ends. The CDR3 nucleotides read TGTGCCAGCAGCTTAGCAGCCGGGGTATACGAGCAGTACTTC. It encodes CASSLAAGVYEQYF.

This clone appeared a few times. The chain couples TRBV5-6 to TRBJ1-3; a weak D match, TRBD1 (5 bases). The germline gives CDR1 SGHDT, CDR2 YYEEEE. The V end lost 10 bases, the J end lost 2 bases, and 13 bases lay between the germline ends. There are 13 residues in the CDR3. CDR3 sequence: CAGLTGAGNTIYF. The CDR3 nucleotides are TGTGCCGGCCTGACGGGGGCTGGAAACACCATATATTTT.